The source of this T cell receptor (beta chain) is a study of cytomegalovirus exposure and HLA in healthy donors. The CDR3 spans 13 residues. Germline CDR1 SGHRS, CDR2 YFSETQ. V was cut by 4 bases and J by 4 bases, with 11 bases left in between. This clone was found once. Its target is unknown. All donors participated as healthy donors of bone marrow. PCR used 60 Vbeta primers and 13 Jbeta primers. Libraries were prepared by immunoSEQ multiplex PCR; TCRdb keeps only in-frame clonotypes and omits some of them. This sample has about 180,000 clones, with around 80% found just once. Study-level findings and limits: A few chains tied to CMV proved CMV antigen-specific in vitro.

The receptor comes from a woman aged 25 to 39 in good health and CMV-seropositive. The J gene is TRBJ1-1, the V gene TRBV5-1; D perhaps matches TRBD1 (5 bases). The sample was PBMCs. The CDR3 sequence is CASSLREATEAFF. Written as DNA, the CDR3 is TGCGCCAGCAGCCTCAGGGAGGCCACTGAAGCTTTCTTT.